The present T cell receptor (beta chain) was sequenced within a study of T cell repertoires in cytomegalovirus infection. From germline, CDR1 is MDHEN and CDR2 SYDVKM. The CDR3 extends over 15 amino acids. V was trimmed by 6 bases and J by 1 base, leaving 15 bases between them. TCRdb passed the reads through MiXCR, listing each CDR3 protein once. This repertoire shows approximately 590,000 distinct CDR3 sequences, over 35% found once; its top ten account for 48%. General study results and limits: Ex vivo responses were dominated by HLA-C-restricted CMV-specific TCR beta clonotypes.

As for this clonotype: Its specificity is unknown.

This chain joins TRBV28 and TRBJ1-1, with D unclear. This sequence originates from a human donor in good health (CMV status not recorded). Some clones in this sample may be carry-over from other donors' samples. The sequences come from cultured PBMCs, collected from culture after CMV antigen stimulation. Written as DNA, the CDR3 is TGTGCCAGCAGCCAACATCCACCCAGGAACACTGAAGCTTTCTTT. It encodes CASSQHPPRNTEAFF.